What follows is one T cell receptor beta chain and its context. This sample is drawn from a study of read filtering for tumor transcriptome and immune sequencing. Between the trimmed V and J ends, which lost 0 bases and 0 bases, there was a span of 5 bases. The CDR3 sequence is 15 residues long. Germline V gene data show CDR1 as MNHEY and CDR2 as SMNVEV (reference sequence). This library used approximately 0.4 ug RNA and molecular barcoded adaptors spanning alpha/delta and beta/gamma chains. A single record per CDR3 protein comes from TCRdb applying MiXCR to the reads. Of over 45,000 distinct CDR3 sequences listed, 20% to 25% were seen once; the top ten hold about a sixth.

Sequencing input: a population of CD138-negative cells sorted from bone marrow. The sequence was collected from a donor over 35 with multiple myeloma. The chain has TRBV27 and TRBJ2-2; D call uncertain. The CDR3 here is CASSLSHANTGELFF. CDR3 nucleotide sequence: TGTGCCAGCAGTTTATCCCACGCGAACACCGGGGAGCTGTTTTTT.